One sample yielded the 16 T cell receptor beta chains listed below, sequenced in a study of T cell responses to AZD1222 COVID-19 vaccine. Repertoires were generated with immunoSEQ multiplex PCR, while TCRdb's copy carries only in-frame clones and drops some. Of about 160,000 clones in the sample, 88% were seen once. Specimen: peripheral blood, collected on day 0 of AZD1222 vaccination. The source is an adult in good health.

In DNA form, the CDR3 reads TGTGCCAGCAGCGTATTTACTAGTTCCAGCAATGAGCAGTTCTTC. It codes for CASSVFTSSSNEQFF. V and J are TRBV9 and TRBJ2-1; a weak D match, TRBD2 (5 bases). This CDR3 spans 15 amino acids. V was trimmed by 1 base and J by 6 bases, leaving 14 bases between them. CDR1 is SGDLS and CDR2 is YYNGEE in the germline V gene.

In DNA, the CDR3 is TGTGCCAGCAGTGACGGGACTTCTGAAGCTTTCTTT. This sequence encodes CASSDGTSEAFF. The chain recombines TRBV6-4 with TRBJ1-1, with D tentatively TRBD1 (5 bases). Trimming stripped 2 bases from V and 6 bases from J, with 7 bases between. The germline CDR1 and CDR2 sequences are MRHNA and SNTAGT. This CDR3 comprises 12 residues.

This rearrangement joins TRBV3-1 (or the pseudogene TRBV3-2) to TRBJ1-1; D remains unclear. The CDR3 loop spans 13 amino acids. V was trimmed by 0 bases and J by 11 bases, leaving 13 bases between them. CDR1 is LGHDT, CDR2 YNNKEL, per germline (reference sequence). CDR3 nucleotides: TGTGCCAGCAGCCAAGATGGAGGGCTGGGGGCTTTCTTT. It yields the protein CASSQDGGLGAFF.

The genes are TRBV30 and TRBJ2-7; 11 nucleotides line up with TRBD1. In germline, CDR1 is GTSNPN, CDR2 SVGIG (reference sequence). This CDR3 is 15 amino acids long. The ends lost 5 bases at V and 5 bases at J; junction bases unmatched: 11. The CDR3 DNA reads as TGTGCCTGGGCCCCCTGGACAGGGGGCTTGGACGAGCAGTACTTC. It specifies CAWAPWTGGLDEQYF.

This rearrangement joins TRBV28 to TRBJ1-2; 7 bases are a match to TRBD1. V lost 4 bases and J lost 2; bases outside the gene matches: 4. Germline CDR1 reads MDHEN; CDR2 reads SYDVKM. The CDR3 has 14 residues. DNA of the CDR3: TGTGCCAGCAGTTACAGGGGTCGGAACTATGGCTACACCTTC. Its translation: CASSYRGRNYGYTF.

The rearrangement uses TRBV18 and TRBJ1-4; D is perhaps TRBD1 (5 bases). The CDR3 is 15 amino acids. Germline assignment: CDR1 KGHSH and CDR2 LQKENI. V was trimmed by 0 bases and J by 5 bases, leaving 10 bases between them. The CDR3, as DNA: TGTGCCAGCTCACCACCTTGGGGGGACAATGAAAAACTGTTTTTT. Amino acids: CASSPPWGDNEKLFF.

J is TRBJ2-5 and V is TRBV7-2; 7 bases agree with TRBD2. Trimming at V came to 2 bases and at J to 4 bases, leaving 4 bases not matched to a gene. CDR3 length: 14 residues. From germline, CDR1 is SGHTA and CDR2 FQGNSA. The CDR3: CASSLPGGRETQYF. CDR3 in DNA: TGTGCCAGCAGCTTACCCGGGGGGAGAGAGACCCAGTACTTC.

Only a few counts were recorded for this clone. The rearrangement uses TRBV7-2 and TRBJ2-7; 9 nucleotides agree with TRBD2. V lost 6 bases to trimming and J lost 2 bases; unmatched junction nucleotides: 8. This CDR3 spans 15 amino acids. Germline CDR1 and CDR2: SGHTA and FQGNSA. In DNA, the CDR3 is TGTGCCAGCAGACCCTCTAGCGGGGCCCCCTACGAGCAGTACTTC. This codes for CASRPSSGAPYEQYF.

This clone occurred once. This CDR3 reads CASSRRTSGYNEQFF. CDR3 coding DNA: TGTGCCAGCAGTAGAAGGACTAGCGGGTACAATGAGCAGTTCTTC. The V and J genes are TRBV6-5 and TRBJ2-1; 11 bases line up with TRBD2. The CDR3 totals 15 residues. Germline V gene data show CDR1 as MNHEY and CDR2 as SVGAGI. With V trimmed by 5 bases and J by 4 bases, 4 bases remained unmatched.

The chain is built from TRBV7-3 and TRBJ1-2; 7 nucleotides line up with TRBD1. With 5 bases clipped from V and 6 bases from J, the junction kept 9 bases outside the gene matches. There are 14 residues in the CDR3. Germline V lookup: CDR1 SGHTA, CDR2 FQGTGA. The CDR3 DNA is TGTGCCAGCAGCCCCTATGAAGGGGGCGATGGCTACACCTTC. It yields the protein CASSPYEGGDGYTF.

The chain uses TRBV6-5 and TRBJ1-2, with D perhaps TRBD1 (5 bases). Trimming removed 2 bases at V and 2 bases at J, with 6 bases between. CDR3 length: 13 residues. Per germline, CDR1 MNHEY and CDR2 SVGAGI. The CDR3, as DNA: TGTGCCAGCAGTTACAACAGGAACTATGGCTACACCTTC. It encodes CASSYNRNYGYTF.

The genes are TRBV28 and TRBJ1-5; D is ambiguous. This CDR3 is 14 amino acids long. Per the germline V gene, CDR1 is MDHEN and CDR2 is SYDVKM. The ends were cut back, 6 bases at V and 0 bases at J, with 9 bases in the middle. The CDR3 bases are TGTGCCAGCAGCTTTCAGAATAGCAATCAGCCCCAGCATTTT. It translates to CASSFQNSNQPQHF. Full variable domain (outside the CDR3, taken from reference TRBV28 and TRBJ1-5): DVKVTQSSRYLVKRTGEKVFLECVQDMDHENMFWYRQDPGLGLRLIYFSYDVKMKEKGDIPEGYSVSREKKERFSLILESASTNQTSMYLCASSFQNSNQPQHFGDGTRLSIL.

CDR3 bases: TGTGCCAGCAGTGATCCTAGCGGAGCATCTTCCGAGCAGTACTTC. Protein sequence: CASSDPSGASSEQYF. J is TRBJ2-7 and V is TRBV25-1, with 7 bases lining up with TRBD2. V trimming: 3 bases; J trimming: 6 bases; junction bases outside the gene matches: 11. The CDR3 is 15 amino acids. Germline assignment: CDR1 MGHDK and CDR2 SYGVNS.

The rearrangement uses TRBV7-2 and TRBJ2-1; 8 bases line up with TRBD2. The germline V gene has CDR1 SGHTA and CDR2 FQGNSA. V lost 2 bases and J lost 2; bases outside the gene matches: 5. There are 16 residues in the CDR3. The CDR3 loop reads CASSLFGGRTYNEQFF. In DNA form, the CDR3 reads TGTGCCAGCAGCTTATTCGGCGGGAGGACCTACAATGAGCAGTTCTTC.

This clone showed up many times. This rearrangement joins TRBV5-6 to TRBJ1-2; D not certain. The CDR3 spans 11 residues. The germline CDR1 and CDR2 sequences are SGHDT and YYEEEE. The V end was cut by 1 base, the J end by 11 bases, with 9 bases between. The CDR3 DNA reads TGTGCCAGCAGCTTGAGGTCCCAGTACACCTTC. Its translation: CASSLRSQYTF.

This clone appeared once. The chain uses TRBV5-5 and TRBJ2-1; tentative D call: TRBD2 (6 bases). CDR3 length equals 15 residues. Germline V gene data show CDR1 as SGHKS and CDR2 as YYEKEE (reference sequence). V was shortened by 4 bases and J by 9 bases, with 20 bases between the two germline ends. CDR3 region: CASSPGGIRPGEQFF. The CDR3 DNA follows: TGTGCCAGCAGCCCCGGAGGGATCCGACCCGGTGAGCAGTTCTTC.